The clone carrying this T cell receptor beta chain came up a few times. Its antigen is unidentified. The CDR3 sequence is 16 residues long. Germline CDR1 SGHAT, CDR2 FQNNGV. The trim removed 2 bases at V and 4 bases at J, leaving 6 bases unmatched. The sample comes from a study of vaccination and CD4 T cells after COVID-19. Treatment here: approximately nine-day PBMC culture with coronavirus spike peptide pools or control peptides (ViraFEST assay). Both day 3 and day 7 involved replacing half of the medium with fresh IL-2 medium. Researchers used the Oncomine TCR Beta short-read assay to sequence DNA from cultured CD4+ T cells. One entry per CDR3 protein results from TCRdb running MiXCR on the PCR reads. The sample lists about 12,000 distinct CDR3 sequences, 30% to 40% occurring once.

The chain carries TRBV11-2 and TRBJ2-5; 11 nucleotides line up with TRBD2. The sample in question was CD4+ T cells from blood, cultured in vitro, obtained before SARS-CoV-2 vaccination. The TCR originated in a human donor who received a COVID-19 vaccine. The CDR3 sequence is CASSLYSGGARETQYF. The CDR3 nucleotides read TGTGCCAGCAGCTTATATAGCGGGGGGGCCCGAGAGACCCAGTACTTC.